A single sample is the source of the 17 T cell receptor beta chains below, sequenced in a study of T cell repertoires in cytomegalovirus infection. TCRdb itself ran the reads through MiXCR, one entry per CDR3 protein. The table records hundreds of thousands of distinct CDR3 sequences, around 30% of them present only once. Antigens for these TCRs are unknown. The specimen comprised cultured CD8+ T cells from PBMCs, sampled from culture after CMV antigen stimulation. The receptors here all came from a human donor in good health (CMV status not recorded). Some clones in this sample may be carry-over from other donors' samples.

The rearrangement uses TRBV5-6 and TRBJ1-1, with TRBD1 as a possible D gene (5 bases). CDR1 is SGHDT and CDR2 is YYEEEE in the germline V gene. CDR3 length: 12 residues. V gave up 3 bases and J gave up 7 bases, with 10 bases separating them. CDR3: CASSWGWNEAFF. In DNA, the CDR3 is TGTGCCAGCAGCTGGGGGTGGAATGAAGCTTTCTTT.

The J gene is TRBJ1-2, the V gene TRBV7-9; possibly TRBD1 for D (6 bases). The V gene lost 8 bases and the J gene lost 3 bases, with 22 bases spanning the gap. The CDR3 contains 16 residues. Germline assignment: CDR1 SEHNR and CDR2 FQNEAQ (reference sequence). CDR3 region: CASFSTGRGAHYGYTF. DNA of the CDR3: TGTGCCAGCTTCTCCACCGGGAGGGGGGCGCACTATGGCTACACCTTC. Based on the CDR3 plus reference TRBV7-9 and TRBJ1-2, the full variable domain is DTGVSQNPRHKITKRGQNVTFRCDPISEHNRLYWYRQTLGQGPEFLTYFQNEAQLEKSRLLSDRFSAERPKGSFSTLEIQRTEQGDSAMYLCASFSTGRGAHYGYTFGSGTRLTVV.

The rearrangement links TRBV19 to TRBJ2-1; TRBD1 matches at 7 bases. CDR3 length equals 14 residues. Germline V gives CDR1 LNHDA, CDR2 SQIVND (reference sequence). V lost 7 bases and J lost 6; bases outside the gene matches: 9. The CDR3 reads CASNPPGGFNEQFF. For the CDR3, the DNA is TGTGCCAGTAACCCGCCAGGGGGATTCAATGAGCAGTTCTTC.

The rearrangement uses TRBV6-6 and TRBJ2-1; 8 bases map to TRBD2. Germline CDR1 MNHNY, CDR2 SVGAGI (reference sequence). V lost 8 bases to trimming and J lost 8 bases; unmatched junction nucleotides: 5. The CDR3 totals 12 residues. CDR3 coding DNA: TGTGCCAGCCGGGGGGGGCAATATGAGCAGTTCTTC. It yields the protein CASRGGQYEQFF.

A note on this clonotype: Just one base apart from a much larger clone, this may be a read error. CDR3 region: CASSTRLVVSTDTQYF. In DNA, the CDR3 is TGCGCCAGCAGCACCCGACTAGTGGTGAGCACAGATACGCAGTATTTT. This chain links TRBV4-1 with TRBJ2-3, with D possibly TRBD2 on 6 matching bases. CDR3 length equals 16 residues. Germline assignment: CDR1 MGHRA and CDR2 YSYEKL. V lost 5 bases and J lost 0, with 15 bases in between.

This clonotype was counted between two and nine times. This rearrangement joins TRBV6-5 to TRBJ2-1; 9 bases agree with TRBD2. The CDR3 sequence is 15 residues long. Trimming took 2 bases from V and 3 from J; bases not matched to a gene: 2. Per germline, CDR1 MNHEY and CDR2 SVGAGI. CDR3 sequence (DNA): TGTGCCAGCAGTTACGCGCGGGGGGGCTACAATGAGCAGTTCTTC. It is translated as CASSYARGGYNEQFF.

This clonotype was detected only a few times. The chain carries TRBV10-3 and TRBJ1-1; TRBD1 aligns across 10 bases. The CDR3 spans 13 residues. In germline, CDR1 is ENHRY, CDR2 SYGVKD. Trimming took 8 bases from V and 4 from J; bases not matched to a gene: 4. CDR3 amino acids: CAIQGQGITEAFF. CDR3 nucleotides: TGTGCCATCCAGGGACAGGGGATCACTGAAGCTTTCTTT.

This clonotype appeared a few times. The chain links TRBV27 to TRBJ1-5; D possibly corresponds to TRBD1 (6 bases). V shed 9 bases and J shed 3 bases, with 15 bases lying between them. The CDR3 totals 14 residues. Germline loops: CDR1 MNHEY, CDR2 SMNVEV (reference sequence). CDR3 in amino acids: CASRETGHNQPQHF. The DNA of the CDR3 is TGTGCCAGTAGGGAGACAGGTCACAATCAGCCCCAGCATTTT.

The V call is TRBV6-2 or TRBV6-3, the J call TRBJ2-7, with TRBD2 matching 7 bases. CDR1 is MNHEY, CDR2 SVGEGT, per germline. The CDR3 is 11 amino acids. V was pared by 8 bases and J by 7 bases, with 5 bases of the junction left unmatched. The CDR3 DNA follows: TGTGCCAGCTCTCGGGGAGGGGAGCAGTACGTC. As protein: CASSRGGEQYV.

This clonotype is a singleton in its sample. J is TRBJ2-4 and V is TRBV4-1, with D perhaps TRBD1 (5 bases). CDR1 and CDR2 from the germline V gene are MGHRA and YSYEKL. Trimming left V 1 base short and J 6 bases short, with 10 bases between. CDR3 length: 14 residues. CDR3: CASSQGAGINIQYF. The CDR3 region has the DNA TGCGCCAGCAGCCAAGGGGCAGGGATAAACATTCAGTACTTC.

The chain joins TRBV7-6 to TRBJ2-3, with TRBD1 matching over 8 bases. The germline V gene encodes CDR1 SGHVS and CDR2 FNYEAQ. This CDR3 spans 14 amino acids. The ends lost 1 base at V and 6 bases at J; junction bases unmatched: 3. CDR3 in amino acids: CASSLDAGGDTQYF. In nucleotides, the CDR3 is TGTGCCAGCAGCTTAGATGCAGGGGGCGATACGCAGTATTTT.

The chain combines TRBV7-6 with TRBJ2-5; weak D call: TRBD1 (6 bases). Germline CDR1 SGHVS, CDR2 FNYEAQ. The CDR3 length is 15 residues. The V end was cut by 3 bases, the J end by 6 bases, with 17 bases between. The DNA for the CDR3 is TGTGCCAGCAGCTTTGAGATTGGGGGCGCGCAGACCCAGTACTTC. Encoded protein: CASSFEIGGAQTQYF.

The chain carries TRBV6-5 and TRBJ1-2; 8 bases are a match to TRBD1. The CDR3 covers 15 residues. V was clipped by 7 bases and J by 5 bases; unmatched bases: 12. CDR1 MNHEY and CDR2 SVGAGI come from the germline V gene. CDR3 protein: CASTQGAGGAYGYTF. The CDR3 DNA reads TGTGCCAGCACCCAGGGGGCAGGGGGCGCGTATGGCTACACCTTC.

V usage is TRBV2 and J usage is TRBJ2-1; D is unresolved. The germline CDR1 and CDR2 sequences are SNHLY and FYNNEI. Trimming pared 5 bases from V and 7 bases from J, leaving 12 bases between. The CDR3 has 13 amino acids. CDR3 in amino acids: CASSYRSANEQFF. The CDR3 bases are TGTGCCAGCAGTTACCGTAGTGCTAATGAGCAGTTCTTC.

The chain joins TRBV4-1 to TRBJ1-2; no clear D. The CDR3 loop spans 16 amino acids. Germline V gene lookup returns CDR1 MGHRA and CDR2 YSYEKL. V lost 4 bases and J lost 2, with 17 bases in between. CDR3 loop: CASSPALGKANYGYTF. CDR3 nucleotide sequence: TGCGCCAGCAGCCCAGCCCTTGGGAAGGCAAACTATGGCTACACCTTC.

This clonotype was counted a few times. The chain carries TRBV7-6 and TRBJ2-7; 11 nucleotides align to TRBD1. CDR3 length: 17 amino acids. The V and J ends lost 0 bases and 3 bases, in that order; junction bases with no gene match: 7. The V gene's germline CDR1 is SGHVS and CDR2 FNYEAQ. DNA for the CDR3: TGTGCCAGCAGCTTAGCTGGACCGGGACAGGGGGACTACGAGCAGTACGTC. The encoded protein is CASSLAGPGQGDYEQYV.

This clonotype was picked up a small number of times. The chain combines TRBV6-6 with TRBJ2-1; a weak D match, TRBD2 (6 bases). The V end was cut by 2 bases, the J end by 10 bases, with 9 bases between. Germline assignment: CDR1 MNHNY and CDR2 SVGAGI (reference sequence). CDR3 length: 12 residues. CDR3 amino acids: CASSYGAGEQFF. The CDR3 nucleotides read TGTGCCAGCAGTTACGGCGCGGGGGAGCAGTTCTTC.